A selection of T cell receptor beta chains follows, all from one sample in a study of human T cells and chemical hapten exposure. Each CDR3 protein gets one entry after TCRdb re-called the RACE reads with MiXCR. The sample contains roughly 48,000 distinct CDR3 sequences, roughly 9.6% of which appear only once. The sequencing here drew on whole blood, taken in connection with sensitization to the hapten diphenylcyclopropenone (DPC). These receptors were collected from a woman between 40 and 55 years old with alopecia areata. Some clones in this sample may be carry-over from other donors' samples. CDR3s include the opening cysteine and the closing phenylalanine or tryptophan. A D gene is named only where the DNA matches it firmly. Not all rows give a size; the values are once, few, many and, for expanded clones, a class.

d_call	v_call	j_call	clone_size	cdr3_nt	cdr3_aa
TRBD1	TRBV18	TRBJ1-1	-	TGTGCCAGCTCACCTGCACAGGGGGGGAACACTGAAGCTTTCTTT	CASSPAQGGNTEAFF
-	TRBV11-2	TRBJ1-1	-	TGTGCCAGCAGCCTACAGGGTGAAACTGAAGCTTTCTTT	CASSLQGETEAFF
TRBD2	TRBV10-1	TRBJ2-5	many	TGCGCCAGCAGTGAAAGGATAGCGGGAGCAGAGACCCAGTACTTC	CASSERIAGAETQYF
-	TRBV20-1	TRBJ2-3	-	TGCAGTGCCGAGAGGGGAAGAAGCACAGATACGCAGTATTTT	CSAERGRSTDTQYF
TRBD1	TRBV20-1	TRBJ2-7	many	TGCAGTGCTCGAAGGGGGACAGGGAGCTCCTACGAGCAGTACTTC	CSARRGTGSSYEQYF
-	TRBV7-9	TRBJ1-5	few	TGTGCCAGCAGCTTGCCCCAACAGCCCCAGCATTTT	CASSLPQQPQHF
TRBD2	TRBV5-1	TRBJ2-3	-	TGCGCCAGCAGCTCGCTAGCGGGGGGGCCGGCAGATACGCAGTATTTT	CASSSLAGGPADTQYF
-	TRBV29-1	TRBJ2-1	-	TGCAGCGTTGAAAGGTACTCCTACAATGAGCAGTTCTTC	CSVERYSYNEQFF
TRBD1	TRBV3-1	TRBJ1-5	many	TGTGCCAGCAGCCTTACAGGGGCCGGCAATCAGCCCCAGCATTTT	CASSLTGAGNQPQHF
TRBD1	TRBV29-1	TRBJ2-5	many	TGCAGCGTTGAAGATGAAGGGACAGGGACAGAGACCCAGTACTTC	CSVEDEGTGTETQYF
TRBD1	TRBV28	TRBJ2-3	-	TGTGCCAGCAGTTCCGGACAGGGCGCCAGGTATACAGATACGCAGTATTTT	CASSSGQGARYTDTQYF
TRBD1	TRBV7-6	TRBJ1-1	few	TGTGCCAGCAGCTTATGGCAGGGGGCAAGAAACGCTGAAGCTTTCTTT	CASSLWQGARNAEAFF
-	TRBV4-3	TRBJ2-3	many	TGCGCCAGCAGCCAAGGCTTCGCTAGCACAGATACGCAGTATTTT	CASSQGFASTDTQYF
-	TRBV12-3/TRBV12-4	TRBJ2-7	few	TGTGCCAGCAGTTTAGGGTCGCTGGGCGGGGGCCTCTCCTACGAGCAGTACTTC	CASSLGSLGGGLSYEQYF
-	TRBV7-7	TRBJ2-7	many	TGTGCTAGCAGCTTAGCGGACGGGAACCACTACGAGCAGTACTTC	CASSLADGNHYEQYF
-	TRBV12-3/TRBV12-4	TRBJ1-4	many	TGTGCCAGCAGTCCGGGACACAGTAATGAAAAACTGTTTTTT	CASSPGHSNEKLFF
-	TRBV28	TRBJ2-6	few	TGTGCCAGCAGTTCAATAGGGGGTCTTGGGGCCAACGTCCTGACTTTC	CASSSIGGLGANVLTF
-	TRBV5-1	TRBJ2-2	-	TGCGCCAGCAGCTCGAGACAGGCACGGGGCGGGGAGCTGTTTTTT	CASSSRQARGGELFF
-	TRBV7-6	TRBJ2-1	few	TGTGCCAGCAGCTTAGGGGGTAGGCGCGATGAGCAGTTCTTC	CASSLGGRRDEQFF
-	TRBV29-1	TRBJ1-2	-	TGCAGCGTTGAAGATCTCGCCGGATACTATGGCTACACCTTC	CSVEDLAGYYGYTF
-	TRBV27	TRBJ2-5	-	TGTGCCAGCATGACAGTGCAAGAGACCCAGTACTTC	CASMTVQETQYF
TRBD1	TRBV29-1	TRBJ1-5	-	TGCAGCGTTGAAACAGGGGGAGTTTGCAATCAGCCCCAGCATTTT	CSVETGGVCNQPQHF
-	TRBV11-3	TRBJ2-1	-	TGTGCCAGCAGCTCAACAGTGGCTAATGAGCAGTTCTTC	CASSSTVANEQFF
TRBD2	TRBV19	TRBJ2-7	many	TGTGCCAGTAGTGCAGGGAGGGGCTACGAGCAGTACTTC	CASSAGRGYEQYF
-	TRBV3-1	TRBJ1-4	few	TGTGCCAGCAGCCAAGAAGGGTCGAGTGAAAAACTGTTTTTT	CASSQEGSSEKLFF
-	TRBV19	TRBJ1-4	-	TGTGCCAGTAGTACCACGAGAATACTGGGAGGTTTAGAAAAACTGTTTTTT	CASSTTRILGGLEKLFF
-	TRBV20-1	TRBJ2-7	many	TGCAGTGCTAGTGAACCCGGAGGGTTCTACGAGCAGTACTTC	CSASEPGGFYEQYF
-	TRBV3-1	TRBJ1-5	few	TGTGCCAGCAGCGACAACTCCGGGCCCCAGCATTTT	CASSDNSGPQHF
TRBD1	TRBV7-9	TRBJ1-1	few	TGTGCCAGCAGCTTAGCAGGACAGGGAAACACTGAAGCTTTCTTT	CASSLAGQGNTEAFF
-	TRBV6-2/TRBV6-3	TRBJ2-1	-	TGTGCCAGCTCTCTGACCAGGGCCGGTGAGCAGTTCTTC	CASSLTRAGEQFF
TRBD2	TRBV29-1	TRBJ2-1	few	TGCAGCGTCCGAAGGCTAGCGGGAGACAATGAGCAGTTCTTC	CSVRRLAGDNEQFF